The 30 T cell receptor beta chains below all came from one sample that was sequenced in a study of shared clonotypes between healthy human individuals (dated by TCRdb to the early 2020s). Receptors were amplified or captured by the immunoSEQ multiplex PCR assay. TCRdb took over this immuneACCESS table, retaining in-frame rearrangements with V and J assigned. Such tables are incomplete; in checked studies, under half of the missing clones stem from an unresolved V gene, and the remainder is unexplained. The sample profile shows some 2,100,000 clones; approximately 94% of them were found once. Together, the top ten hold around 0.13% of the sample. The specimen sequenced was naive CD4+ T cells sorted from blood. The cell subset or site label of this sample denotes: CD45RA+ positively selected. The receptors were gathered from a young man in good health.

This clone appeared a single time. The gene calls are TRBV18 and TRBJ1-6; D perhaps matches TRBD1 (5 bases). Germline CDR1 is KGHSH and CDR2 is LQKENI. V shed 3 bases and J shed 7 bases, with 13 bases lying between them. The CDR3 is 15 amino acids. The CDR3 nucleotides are TGTGCCAGCTCACCTGCCGGGACCCAAAATTCACCCCTCCACTTT. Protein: CASSPAGTQNSPLHF. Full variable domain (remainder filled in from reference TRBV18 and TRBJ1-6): NAGVMQNPRHLVRRRGQEARLRCSPMKGHSHVYWYRQLPEEGLKFMVYLQKENIIDESGMPKERFSAEFPKEGPSILRIQQVVRGDSAAYFCASSPAGTQNSPLHFGNGTRLTVT.

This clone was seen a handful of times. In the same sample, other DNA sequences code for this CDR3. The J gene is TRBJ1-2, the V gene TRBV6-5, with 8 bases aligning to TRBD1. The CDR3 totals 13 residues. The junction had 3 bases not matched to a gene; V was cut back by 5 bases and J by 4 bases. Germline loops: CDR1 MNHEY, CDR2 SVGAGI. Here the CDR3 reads CASSRGQGYGYTF. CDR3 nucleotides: TGTGCCAGCAGTCGCGGACAGGGCTATGGCTACACCTTC.

The CDR3 protein is CASSFRGFSNQPQHF. Written as DNA, the CDR3 is TGTGCCAGCAGTTTCAGGGGCTTTAGCAATCAGCCCCAGCATTTT. This chain joins TRBV6-5 and TRBJ1-5; D perhaps matches TRBD1 (6 bases). CDR1 and CDR2 from the germline V gene are MNHEY and SVGAGI. V lost 4 bases and J 0 bases, leaving 10 bases between the germline ends. This CDR3 spans 15 amino acids.

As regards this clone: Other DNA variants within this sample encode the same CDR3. The DNA of the CDR3 is TGCGCCAGCAGCCAAGATGCAGGGGTAGGTGGCTACACCTTC. Residues: CASSQDAGVGGYTF. The chain is built from TRBV4-3 and TRBJ1-2; tentative D call: TRBD1 (6 bases). V lost 0 bases, J lost 7 bases, and 12 bases lay in between. The CDR3 sequence is 14 residues long. CDR1 and CDR2 from the germline V gene are LGHNA and YSLEER.

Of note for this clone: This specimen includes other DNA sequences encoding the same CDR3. DNA of the CDR3: TGCGCCAGCAGCTTGGGAGGGACAGATACGCAGTATTTT. Translated, it gives CASSLGGTDTQYF. The chain carries TRBV5-1 and TRBJ2-3; weak D call: TRBD2 (5 bases). Germline assignment: CDR1 SGHRS and CDR2 YFSETQ. CDR3 length: 13 residues. Trimming pared 0 bases from V and 3 bases from J, leaving 5 bases between.

CDR3 sequence (DNA): TGTGCCATCAGTGAAAACGTACAGCGCGGGACTGAAGCTTTCTTT. The encoded protein is CAISENVQRGTEAFF. The chain couples TRBV10-3 to TRBJ1-1; D ambiguous. V lost 3 bases and J lost 5, with 16 bases in between. CDR1 ENHRY and CDR2 SYGVKD come from the germline V gene. The length of the CDR3 is 15 residues.

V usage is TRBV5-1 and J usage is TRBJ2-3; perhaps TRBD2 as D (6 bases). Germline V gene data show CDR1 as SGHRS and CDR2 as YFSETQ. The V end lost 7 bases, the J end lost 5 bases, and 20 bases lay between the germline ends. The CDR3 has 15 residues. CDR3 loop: CASHPEPGDVDTQYF. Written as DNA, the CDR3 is TGCGCCAGCCATCCCGAGCCGGGGGACGTAGATACGCAGTATTTT.

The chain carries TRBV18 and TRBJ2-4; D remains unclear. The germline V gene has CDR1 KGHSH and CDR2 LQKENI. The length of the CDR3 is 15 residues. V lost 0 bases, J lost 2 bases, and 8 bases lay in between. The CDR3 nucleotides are TGTGCCAGCTCACCACCCCAGTCACCCAAAAACATTCAGTACTTC. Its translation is CASSPPQSPKNIQYF.

In DNA, the CDR3 is TGTGCCAGCAGTTCGGCGACTAGCGGGAGGGTAAATACGCAGTATTTT. Its translation is CASSSATSGRVNTQYF. The chain joins TRBV27 to TRBJ2-3; 14 bases line up with TRBD2. Germline V lookup: CDR1 MNHEY, CDR2 SMNVEV (reference sequence). The CDR3 covers 16 residues. V shed 4 bases and J 7 bases; nucleotides not matched to a gene: 7.

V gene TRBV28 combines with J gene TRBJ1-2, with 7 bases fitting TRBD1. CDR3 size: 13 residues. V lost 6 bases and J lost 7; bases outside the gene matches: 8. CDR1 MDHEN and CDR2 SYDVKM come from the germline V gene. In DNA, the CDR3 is TGTGCCAGCAGCTCTGACAGGGTGGCTGGCTACACCTTC. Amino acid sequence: CASSSDRVAGYTF.

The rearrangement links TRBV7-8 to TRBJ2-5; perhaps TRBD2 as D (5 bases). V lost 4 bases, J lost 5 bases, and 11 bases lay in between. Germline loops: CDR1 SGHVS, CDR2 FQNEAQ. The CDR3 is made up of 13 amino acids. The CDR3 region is CASSWTGKETQYF. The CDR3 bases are TGTGCCAGCAGCTGGACTGGGAAGGAGACCCAGTACTTC.

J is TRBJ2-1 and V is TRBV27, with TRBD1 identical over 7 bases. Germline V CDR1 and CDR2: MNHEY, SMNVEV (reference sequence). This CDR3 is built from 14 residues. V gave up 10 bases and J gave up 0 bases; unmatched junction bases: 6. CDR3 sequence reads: CAKRQGYSYNEQFF. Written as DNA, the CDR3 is TGTGCCAAACGACAGGGATACTCCTACAATGAGCAGTTCTTC.

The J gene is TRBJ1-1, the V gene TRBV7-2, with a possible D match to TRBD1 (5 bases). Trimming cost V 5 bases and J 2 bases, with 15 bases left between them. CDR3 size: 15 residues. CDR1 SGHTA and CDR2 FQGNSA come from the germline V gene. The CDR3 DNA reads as TGTGCCAGCAGCCCCATGGGGCAGATTAACACTGAAGCTTTCTTT. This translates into CASSPMGQINTEAFF.

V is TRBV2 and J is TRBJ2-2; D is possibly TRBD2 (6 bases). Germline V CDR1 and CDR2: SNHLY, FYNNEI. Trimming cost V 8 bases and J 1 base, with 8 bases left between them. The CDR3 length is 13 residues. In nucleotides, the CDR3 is TGTGCCAGCGGGGGGAGGAACACCGGGGAGCTGTTTTTT. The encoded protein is CASGGRNTGELFF.

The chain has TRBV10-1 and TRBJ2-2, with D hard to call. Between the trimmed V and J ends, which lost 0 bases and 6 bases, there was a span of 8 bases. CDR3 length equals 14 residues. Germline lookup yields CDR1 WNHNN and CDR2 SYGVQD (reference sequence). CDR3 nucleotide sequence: TGCGCCAGCAGTGAGTCGATTCAGGCCGGGGAGCTGTTTTTT. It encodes CASSESIQAGELFF.

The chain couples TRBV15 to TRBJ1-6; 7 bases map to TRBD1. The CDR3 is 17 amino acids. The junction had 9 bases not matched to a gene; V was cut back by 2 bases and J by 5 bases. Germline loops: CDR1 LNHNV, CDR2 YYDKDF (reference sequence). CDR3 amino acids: CATSRLMDRKNNSPLHF. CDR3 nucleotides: TGTGCCACCAGCAGACTTATGGACAGGAAAAATAATTCACCCCTCCACTTT.

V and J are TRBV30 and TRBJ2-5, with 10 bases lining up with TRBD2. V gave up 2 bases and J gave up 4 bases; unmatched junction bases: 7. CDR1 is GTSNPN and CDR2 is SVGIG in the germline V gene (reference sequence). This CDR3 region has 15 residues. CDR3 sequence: CAWSRASGSRETQYF. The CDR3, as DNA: TGTGCCTGGAGTAGGGCTAGCGGGAGTCGAGAGACCCAGTACTTC. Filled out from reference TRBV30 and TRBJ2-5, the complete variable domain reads SQTIHQWPATLVQPVGSPLSLECTVEGTSNPNLYWYRQAAGRGLQLLFYSVGIGQISSEVPQNLSASRPQDRQFILSSKKLLLSDSGFYLCAWSRASGSRETQYFGPGTRLLVL.

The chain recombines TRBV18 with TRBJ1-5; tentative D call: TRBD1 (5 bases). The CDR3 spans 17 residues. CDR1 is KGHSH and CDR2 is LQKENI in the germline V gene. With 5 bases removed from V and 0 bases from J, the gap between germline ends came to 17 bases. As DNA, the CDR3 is TGTGCCAGCTCAAGTCGAGGAGACAGTGTTAGCAATCAGCCCCAGCATTTT. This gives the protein CASSSRGDSVSNQPQHF. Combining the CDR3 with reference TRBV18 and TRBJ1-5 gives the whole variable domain NAGVMQNPRHLVRRRGQEARLRCSPMKGHSHVYWYRQLPEEGLKFMVYLQKENIIDESGMPKERFSAEFPKEGPSILRIQQVVRGDSAAYFCASSSRGDSVSNQPQHFGDGTRLSIL.

The CDR3 loop reads CASSPLGQGLHEQYF. CDR3 nucleotide sequence: TGTGCCAGCTCACCACTGGGACAGGGTCTCCACGAGCAGTACTTC. The rearrangement joins TRBV18 to TRBJ2-7; 9 bases line up with TRBD1. Trimming cost V 1 base and J 5 bases; bases outside gene matches: 6. Germline CDR1 is KGHSH and CDR2 is LQKENI. This CDR3 is built from 15 residues. Filled out from reference TRBV18 and TRBJ2-7, the complete variable domain reads NAGVMQNPRHLVRRRGQEARLRCSPMKGHSHVYWYRQLPEEGLKFMVYLQKENIIDESGMPKERFSAEFPKEGPSILRIQQVVRGDSAAYFCASSPLGQGLHEQYFGPGTRLTVT.

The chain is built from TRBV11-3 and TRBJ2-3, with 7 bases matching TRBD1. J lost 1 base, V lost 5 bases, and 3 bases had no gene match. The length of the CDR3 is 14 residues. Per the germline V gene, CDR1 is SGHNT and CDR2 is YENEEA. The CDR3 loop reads CASSPGTGTDTQYF. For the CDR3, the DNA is TGTGCCAGCAGCCCCGGGACAGGCACAGATACGCAGTATTTT.

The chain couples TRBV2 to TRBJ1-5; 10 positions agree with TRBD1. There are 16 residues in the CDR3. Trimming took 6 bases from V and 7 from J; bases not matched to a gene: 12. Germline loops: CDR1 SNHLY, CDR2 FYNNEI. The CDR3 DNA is TGTGCCAGCAGGGCCTACGACAGGGGGCGAGGACAGCCCCAGCATTTT. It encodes CASRAYDRGRGQPQHF.

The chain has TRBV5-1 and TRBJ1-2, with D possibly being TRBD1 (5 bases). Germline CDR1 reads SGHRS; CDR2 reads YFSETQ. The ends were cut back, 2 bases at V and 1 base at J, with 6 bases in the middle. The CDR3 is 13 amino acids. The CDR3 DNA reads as TGCGCCAGCAGCTTTAGGGGTAACTATGGCTACACCTTC. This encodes CASSFRGNYGYTF.

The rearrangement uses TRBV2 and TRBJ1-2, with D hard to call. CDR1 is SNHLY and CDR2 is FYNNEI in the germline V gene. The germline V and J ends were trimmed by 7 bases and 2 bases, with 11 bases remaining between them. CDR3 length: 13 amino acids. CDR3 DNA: TGTGCCAGCACCGGGAATGCGAACTATGGCTACACCTTC. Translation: CASTGNANYGYTF. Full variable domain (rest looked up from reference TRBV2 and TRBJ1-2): EPEVTQTPSHQVTQMGQEVILRCVPISNHLYFYWYRQILGQKVEFLVSFYNNEISEKSEIFDDQFSVERPDGSNFTLKIRSTKLEDSAMYFCASTGNANYGYTFGSGTRLTVV.

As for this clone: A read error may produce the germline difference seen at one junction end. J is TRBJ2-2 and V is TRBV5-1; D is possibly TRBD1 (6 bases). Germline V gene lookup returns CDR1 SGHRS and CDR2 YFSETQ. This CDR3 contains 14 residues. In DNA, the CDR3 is TGTGCCAGCAGCTGGACAGTGAACACCGGGGAGCTGTTTTTT. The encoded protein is CASSWTVNTGELFF.

CDR3 in DNA: TGTGCCATCAGAGGAGGGGCAATGGCCACCGGGGAGCTGTTTTTT. This gives the protein CAIRGGAMATGELFF. The chain joins TRBV10-3 to TRBJ2-2, with TRBD2 as a possible D gene (6 bases). Trimming took off 6 bases at V and 4 bases at J, with 15 bases between the two ends. The CDR3 runs to 15 residues. Germline CDR1 is ENHRY and CDR2 is SYGVKD.

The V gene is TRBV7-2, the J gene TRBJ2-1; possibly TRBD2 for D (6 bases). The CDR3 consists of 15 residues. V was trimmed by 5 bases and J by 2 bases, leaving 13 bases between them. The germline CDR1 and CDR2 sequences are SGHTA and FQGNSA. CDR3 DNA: TGTGCCAGCAGCCAGACTGGGGGGACCTACAATGAGCAGTTCTTC. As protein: CASSQTGGTYNEQFF.

The CDR3 region is CAWSVVLEGGEQYF. DNA of the CDR3: TGTGCCTGGAGTGTAGTTCTGGAGGGTGGCGAGCAGTACTTC. The chain uses TRBV30 and TRBJ2-7; possible D gene TRBD2, 6 bases. CDR1 and CDR2 (germline): GTSNPN, SVGIG (reference sequence). V lost 0 bases to trimming and J lost 6 bases, with 15 bases between them. There are 14 residues in the CDR3.

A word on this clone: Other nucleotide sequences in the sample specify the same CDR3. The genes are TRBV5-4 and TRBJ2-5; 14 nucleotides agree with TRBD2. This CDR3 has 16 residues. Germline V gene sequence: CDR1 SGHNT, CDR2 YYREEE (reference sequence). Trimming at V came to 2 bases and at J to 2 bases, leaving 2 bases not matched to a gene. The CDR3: CASSFGLAGGQETQYF. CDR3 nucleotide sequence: TGTGCCAGCAGCTTCGGACTAGCGGGGGGACAAGAGACCCAGTACTTC.

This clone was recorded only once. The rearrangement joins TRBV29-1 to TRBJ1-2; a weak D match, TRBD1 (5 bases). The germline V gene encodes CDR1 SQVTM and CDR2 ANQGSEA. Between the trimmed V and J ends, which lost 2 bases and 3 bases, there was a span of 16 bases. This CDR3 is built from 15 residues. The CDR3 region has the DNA TGCAGCGTTGAAAAGGAAGCAGGGTCCCACTATGGCTACACCTTC. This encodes CSVEKEAGSHYGYTF.

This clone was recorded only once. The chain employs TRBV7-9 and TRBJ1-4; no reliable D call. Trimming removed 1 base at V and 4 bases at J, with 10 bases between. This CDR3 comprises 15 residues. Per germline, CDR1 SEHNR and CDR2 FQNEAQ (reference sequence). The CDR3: CASSLEGSRNEKLFF. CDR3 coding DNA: TGTGCCAGCAGCTTAGAAGGTTCCCGTAATGAAAAACTGTTTTTT.